Below, 8 T cell receptor beta chains from the same sample are listed, as sequenced in a study of STAT3 mutations in large granular lymphocyte leukemia. General study findings and limits: At least one immunodominant TCR beta clonotype appeared in every T-cell large granular lymphocyte leukemia patient.

Assay: immunoSEQ multiplex PCR; the TCRdb copy retains only in-frame clones and omits some. This sample has approximately 10,000 clones, with 70% to 90% found just once. These receptors are not linked to any known antigen. Sequencing used peripheral blood mononuclear cells. The receptors derive from a man between 60 and 70 years old with T-cell large granular lymphocyte leukemia. Some clones in this sample may be carry-over from other donors' samples.

The chain links TRBV10-3 to TRBJ2-5; D may be TRBD1 (6 bases). This CDR3 is 14 amino acids long. Looked up from germline, CDR1 is ENHRY and CDR2 is SYGVKD. Trimming stripped 6 bases from V and 2 bases from J, with 13 bases between. The CDR3 nucleotides are TGTGCCATCAGACCCACAGGGACACAAGAGACCCAGTACTTC. Its protein is CAIRPTGTQETQYF.

This clone was seen a few times. The CDR3 sequence: CASSLDGWGETQYF. The CDR3 coding sequence is TGTGCCAGCAGCTTAGATGGGTGGGGGGAGACCCAGTACTTC. V gene TRBV11-2 combines with J gene TRBJ2-5; TRBD1 or TRBD2 may be the D gene (5 bases each). The germline V gene encodes CDR1 SGHAT and CDR2 FQNNGV. V was cut by 0 bases and J by 5 bases, with 10 bases left in between. The CDR3 sequence is 14 residues long.

The V call is TRBV7-2, the J call TRBJ2-7; 10 nucleotides line up with TRBD2. Unmatched junction bases numbered 13, after V lost 6 bases and J lost 5 bases. The CDR3 contains 16 residues. The germline CDR1 and CDR2 sequences are SGHTA and FQGNSA. CDR3 region: CASRYPGLAPENEQYF. The DNA for the CDR3 is TGTGCCAGCAGATATCCGGGACTAGCGCCCGAAAACGAGCAGTACTTC. Together with reference TRBV7-2 and TRBJ2-7, the CDR3 gives the full variable domain: GAGVSQSPSNKVTEKGKDVELRCDPISGHTALYWYRQSLGQGLEFLIYFQGNSAPDKSGLPSDRFSAERTGGSVSTLTIQRTQQEDSAVYLCASRYPGLAPENEQYFGPGTRLTVT.

The rearrangement links TRBV19 to TRBJ1-1; D perhaps matches TRBD1 (5 bases). From germline, CDR1 is LNHDA and CDR2 SQIVND (reference sequence). V gave up 1 base and J gave up 0 bases, with 9 bases separating them. CDR3 length: 15 residues. The CDR3 reads CASSIALRVNTEAFF. The CDR3 DNA is TGTGCCAGTAGTATAGCCCTCAGGGTGAACACTGAAGCTTTCTTT.

The chain links TRBV6-5 to TRBJ1-1; D remains ambiguous. Germline CDR1 reads MNHEY; CDR2 reads SVGAGI. The V and J ends lost 5 bases and 1 base respectively, with 11 bases between them. There are 14 residues in the CDR3. CDR3 bases: TGTGCCAGCAGTCTTAGAGCAAAGAACACTGAAGCTTTCTTT. Translating it yields CASSLRAKNTEAFF.

This clone was seen a single time. The chain combines TRBV18 with TRBJ2-5, with D maybe TRBD1 (6 bases). The germline V gene has CDR1 KGHSH and CDR2 LQKENI. V was pared by 1 base and J by 5 bases, with 14 bases between. This CDR3 spans 15 amino acids. CDR3 residues: CASSPLPRGWETQYF. In nucleotides, the CDR3 is TGTGCCAGCTCACCACTTCCCAGGGGTTGGGAGACCCAGTACTTC.

The chain carries TRBV29-1 and TRBJ2-1, with 10 bases that match TRBD2. The CDR3 is 15 residues long. Per the germline V gene, CDR1 is SQVTM and CDR2 is ANQGSEA. Germline trimming cut 4 bases from V and 3 bases from J; bases unmatched to any gene: 6. The CDR3 region is CSVGASSGSYNEQFF. CDR3 bases: TGCAGCGTTGGGGCGTCTAGCGGGAGCTACAATGAGCAGTTCTTC.

This chain links TRBV6-5 with TRBJ1-2; weak D call: TRBD1 (6 bases). Germline V gives CDR1 MNHEY, CDR2 SVGAGI. This CDR3 spans 15 amino acids. V dropped 5 bases and J dropped 4 bases, with 17 bases sitting between them. This CDR3 is CASSPEGGFGYGYTF. The CDR3, as DNA: TGTGCCAGCAGTCCCGAGGGGGGCTTCGGCTATGGCTACACCTTC.